What follows describes a single T cell receptor (beta chain). Authors' methods: From reference gene primer amplification, estimates of nucleated cell counts were derived. Sequenced by immunoSEQ multiplex PCR; TCRdb stores in-frame clones only, minus some. V and J calls and clone size are copied from that table; D and trimming were computed from the DNA. The data contain roughly 260,000 clones, about nine tenths of them singletons. The CDR3 extends over 17 amino acids. Germline V gene data show CDR1 as MNHEY and CDR2 as SVGEGT. V dropped 7 bases and J dropped 1 base, with 21 bases sitting between them. This entry belongs to a study of blood T cell repertoires in COVID-19. Whole-study context: The analysed material was cDNA or gDNA that came from T cells, B-cell-depleted T cells, or PBMCs.

This TCR came from a man aged 40-50 years who had recovered from COVID-19. V gene TRBV6-2 or TRBV6-3 combines with J gene TRBJ2-3; no clear D. Sequenced input: peripheral blood. CDR3 region: CASTPVARVWGTDTQYF. CDR3 coding DNA: TGTGCCAGCACCCCGGTGGCCCGGGTGTGGGGCACAGATACGCAGTATTTT.